This entry lists 21 T cell receptor beta chains sequenced from one sample in a study of identical twins. TCRdb recomputed calls from the 5' RACE reads with MiXCR, one row per CDR3 protein. Seen here are 750,000 to 950,000 distinct CDR3 sequences, 9% to 15% observed once, and the top ten hold roughly 1.5%. These data also featured in a second study, about yellow fever vaccine responses in identical twins.

Sequencing was done on a sample of PBMCs. The receptors come from a young woman in good health.

The chain links TRBV24-1 to TRBJ2-1; maybe TRBD1 (7 bases). Germline values: CDR1 KGHDR, CDR2 SFDVKD. The CDR3 length is 15 residues. Trimming pared 5 bases from V and 7 bases from J, leaving 17 bases between. The CDR3 loop is CATSATQGGINEQFF. CDR3 nucleotides: TGTGCCACCAGTGCCACGCAGGGGGGAATTAATGAGCAGTTCTTC.

The chain recombines TRBV20-1 with TRBJ2-2, with TRBD2 matching over 7 bases. With V trimmed by 6 bases and J by 5 bases, 9 bases remained unmatched. Looked up from germline, CDR1 is DFQATT and CDR2 is SNEGSKA (reference sequence). CDR3 length: 14 amino acids. CDR3: CSALAASGTGELFF. CDR3 DNA sequence: TGCAGTGCCCTAGCGGCCTCGGGAACCGGGGAGCTGTTTTTT.

This rearrangement joins TRBV20-1 to TRBJ1-5; 7 nucleotides line up with TRBD1. Per the germline V gene, CDR1 is DFQATT and CDR2 is SNEGSKA (reference sequence). Germline trimming cut 2 bases from V and 3 bases from J; bases unmatched to any gene: 7. The CDR3 totals 15 residues. The DNA for the CDR3 is TGCAGTGCTAGAAAGTTCACAGGGGACAATCAGCCCCAGCATTTT. Translating it yields CSARKFTGDNQPQHF.

This clonotype was counted a few times. The chain couples TRBV20-1 to TRBJ2-1; 9 nucleotides agree with TRBD2. Germline lookup yields CDR1 DFQATT and CDR2 SNEGSKA (reference sequence). Unmatched junction bases numbered 1, after V lost 0 bases and J lost 4 bases. CDR3 length equals 14 residues. CDR3 loop: CSARETSGYNEQFF. The CDR3 DNA sequence: TGCAGTGCTAGAGAGACTAGCGGTTACAATGAGCAGTTCTTC.

The V and J genes are TRBV27 and TRBJ1-1, with 7 positions matching TRBD1. V trimming: 7 bases; J trimming: 2 bases; junction bases outside the gene matches: 10. The CDR3 covers 15 residues. CDR1 and CDR2 (germline): MNHEY, SMNVEV (reference sequence). DNA of the CDR3: TGTGCCAGCACGCGCTCCGGGACAGTTAACACTGAAGCTTTCTTT. This translates into CASTRSGTVNTEAFF.

This clonotype came up a few times. V gene TRBV20-1 combines with J gene TRBJ2-2; D gene unclear. V gave up 1 base and J gave up 4 bases, with 19 bases separating them. The CDR3 has 17 residues. The germline V gene has CDR1 DFQATT and CDR2 SNEGSKA (reference sequence). CDR3 region: CSARVPGRAPSTGELFF. CDR3 coding DNA: TGCAGTGCTAGAGTCCCCGGACGCGCGCCCAGCACCGGGGAGCTGTTTTTT.

In this sample, this clonotype turned up a few times. The chain recombines TRBV7-2 with TRBJ2-5; the D gene is possibly TRBD2 (5 bases). Trimming left V 2 bases short and J 4 bases short, with 8 bases between. The germline gives CDR1 SGHTA, CDR2 FQGNSA. The CDR3 has 13 residues. The CDR3 spells CASSLNGVETQYF. The CDR3, as DNA: TGTGCCAGCAGCTTAAACGGGGTAGAGACCCAGTACTTC.

This clonotype appeared many times. CDR3 residues: CASSIRQGGTEAFF. CDR3 DNA: TGTGCCAGCAGCATTCGACAGGGAGGAACTGAAGCTTTCTTT. The rearrangement uses TRBV7-8 and TRBJ1-1; 7 bases align to TRBD1. This CDR3 region has 14 residues. V shed 5 bases and J 5 bases; nucleotides not matched to a gene: 8. Germline lookup yields CDR1 SGHVS and CDR2 FQNEAQ.

This clonotype was seen more than once but under ten times. The genes are TRBV5-1 and TRBJ2-7, with unresolved D. There are 14 residues in the CDR3. Trimming removed 0 bases at V and 5 bases at J, with 12 bases between. Per germline, CDR1 SGHRS and CDR2 YFSETQ. The CDR3 region has the DNA TGCGCCAGCAGCTTGGGTCAGCTGAGCCACGAGCAGTACTTC. Protein product: CASSLGQLSHEQYF.

DNA for the CDR3: TGTGCCAGCAGCTCCGGGACTAGCGGATGGGATGAGCAGTTCTTC. Its translation is CASSSGTSGWDEQFF. V usage is TRBV7-6 and J usage is TRBJ2-1, with 11 bases matching TRBD2. The germline gives CDR1 SGHVS, CDR2 FNYEAQ. The J segment lost 8 bases and the V segment lost 4 bases, leaving 7 bases of the junction unmatched. The CDR3 runs 15 residues.

The rearrangement links TRBV29-1 to TRBJ2-5; 9 positions match TRBD1. Trimming at V came to 7 bases and at J to 4 bases, leaving 10 bases not matched to a gene. From germline, CDR1 is SQVTM and CDR2 ANQGSEA. The CDR3 is 14 amino acids. The CDR3 bases are TGCAGCGGGTGGGACAGGGTGCGGGGAGAGACCCAGTACTTC. Its translation is CSGWDRVRGETQYF. Full variable domain (remainder filled in from reference TRBV29-1 and TRBJ2-5): SAVISQKPSRDICQRGTSLTIQCQVDSQVTMMFWYRQQPGQSLTLIATANQGSEATYESGFVIDKFPISRPNLTFSTLTVSNMSPEDSSIYLCSGWDRVRGETQYFGPGTRLLVL.

This clonotype has just a few counts. V gene TRBV7-9 combines with J gene TRBJ2-5; TRBD1 or TRBD2 may be the D gene (6 bases each). V was clipped by 4 bases and J by 1 base, with 10 bases between them. This CDR3 has 14 residues. CDR1 SEHNR and CDR2 FQNEAQ come from the germline V gene (reference sequence). The CDR3 sequence: CASSSGALQETQYF. In DNA, the CDR3 is TGTGCCAGCAGCTCGGGGGCCCTCCAAGAGACCCAGTACTTC.

The chain joins TRBV3-1 to TRBJ1-6; D gene unclear. The germline V and J ends were trimmed by 2 bases and 5 bases, with 13 bases remaining between them. In germline, CDR1 is LGHDT, CDR2 YNNKEL (reference sequence). The CDR3 consists of 16 residues. The CDR3 loop is CASSQLAAGDNSPLHF. The CDR3 bases are TGTGCCAGCAGCCAACTGGCCGCAGGAGATAATTCACCCCTCCACTTT. The full variable domain, its missing parts supplied by reference TRBV3-1 and TRBJ1-6, is DTAVSQTPKYLVTQMGNDKSIKCEQNLGHDTMYWYKQDSKKFLKIMFSYNNKELIINETVPNRFSPKSPDKAHLNLHINSLELGDSAVYFCASSQLAAGDNSPLHFGNGTRLTVT.

This clonotype was recorded a few times. The chain carries TRBV3-1 and TRBJ1-1, with D possibly being TRBD1 (5 bases). V lost 5 bases and J lost 5, with 12 bases in between. The germline CDR1 and CDR2 sequences are LGHDT and YNNKEL (reference sequence). The CDR3 is 13 amino acids. CDR3 residues: CASSNSDKTEAFF. The DNA of the CDR3 is TGTGCCAGCAGCAATTCGGACAAGACTGAAGCTTTCTTT. The full variable domain, its missing parts supplied by reference TRBV3-1 and TRBJ1-1, is DTAVSQTPKYLVTQMGNDKSIKCEQNLGHDTMYWYKQDSKKFLKIMFSYNNKELIINETVPNRFSPKSPDKAHLNLHINSLELGDSAVYFCASSNSDKTEAFFGQGTRLTVV.

This clonotype was seen more than once but under ten times. The chain is built from TRBV29-1 and TRBJ2-1; 7 nucleotides align to TRBD1. The germline CDR1 and CDR2 sequences are SQVTM and ANQGSEA. V trimming: 6 bases; J trimming: 0 bases; junction bases outside the gene matches: 5. The length of the CDR3 is 14 residues. The CDR3 reads CSVGQSTSYNEQFF. In nucleotides, the CDR3 is TGCAGCGTGGGACAGTCGACCTCCTACAATGAGCAGTTCTTC.

V gene TRBV7-8 combines with J gene TRBJ1-2; unclear D gene. In germline, CDR1 is SGHVS, CDR2 FQNEAQ. The V gene lost 5 bases and the J gene lost 7 bases, with 20 bases spanning the gap. CDR3 length: 15 amino acids. CDR3 nucleotide sequence: TGTGCCAGCAGCCCCTTTGGGCCGGGAATTGGTGGCTACACCTTC. It codes for CASSPFGPGIGGYTF.

This clonotype turned up a few times. The rearrangement links TRBV29-1 to TRBJ1-6; 9 bases are a match to TRBD1. After removal of 7 bases from V and 0 bases from J, the junction contained 7 bases not matched to a gene. The CDR3 is 16 amino acids. Per the germline V gene, CDR1 is SQVTM and CDR2 is ANQGSEA. The CDR3 here is CSEGQGGHSYNSPLHF. As DNA, the CDR3 is TGCAGCGAGGGACAGGGAGGGCACTCCTATAATTCACCCCTCCACTTT.

This clonotype was recorded a few times. The chain is built from TRBV7-9 and TRBJ2-5; possible D gene TRBD2, 6 bases. The CDR3 runs to 14 residues. In germline, CDR1 is SEHNR, CDR2 FQNEAQ (reference sequence). Trimming left V 6 bases short and J 7 bases short, with 18 bases between. DNA of the CDR3: TGTGCCAGCAGTTCCGGGGACTCCCCTGGGACCCAGTACTTC. Protein: CASSSGDSPGTQYF.

The chain has TRBV20-1 and TRBJ2-7; 7 positions match TRBD2. The CDR3 covers 11 residues. V shed 4 bases and J 3 bases; nucleotides not matched to a gene: 0. Germline values: CDR1 DFQATT, CDR2 SNEGSKA (reference sequence). CDR3 nucleotides: TGCAGTGCTACTAGCGGCTACGAGCAGTACTTC. Its protein product is CSATSGYEQYF.

The chain couples TRBV4-1 to TRBJ2-5; 12 bases align to TRBD2. This CDR3 region has 17 residues. Per the germline V gene, CDR1 is MGHRA and CDR2 is YSYEKL. V was pared by 0 bases and J by 5 bases, with 7 bases of the junction left unmatched. CDR3 sequence: CASSQDPLTSGRETQYF. The CDR3 nucleotides read TGCGCCAGCAGCCAAGACCCCCTAACTAGCGGGAGGGAGACCCAGTACTTC.

This clonotype has only a few counts. The CDR3 nucleotides are TGTGCCAGCAGTGACTCAACAGGGGGCAAGAAGGATACGCAGTATTTT. It yields the protein CASSDSTGGKKDTQYF. The V gene is TRBV6-4, the J gene TRBJ2-3; 9 bases line up with TRBD1. This CDR3 contains 16 residues. V shed 0 bases, J shed 6 bases, and the junction held 7 bases outside the gene matches. Germline-derived CDR1 and CDR2 are MRHNA and SNTAGT.